These 23 T cell receptor beta chains originate from one sample sequenced in a study of T cell repertoires in ileal Crohn's disease. TCRdb keeps only in-frame clones here, not all; method: immunoSEQ multiplex PCR. This table holds approximately 6,900 clones, 55% to 75% found once. Source material: ileal tissue. The receptor source for this set is an adult with Crohn's disease.

The V call is TRBV30, the J call TRBJ2-5; 11 nucleotides line up with TRBD2. The CDR3 consists of 16 residues. Trimming removed 1 base from V and 5 bases from J; junction bases left unmatched: 9. CDR1 and CDR2 (germline): GTSNPN, SVGIG (reference sequence). The CDR3 region is CAWSDPLAGVSETQYF. The DNA of the CDR3 is TGTGCCTGGAGTGACCCACTAGCGGGGGTGTCGGAGACCCAGTACTTC.

This sequence joins TRBV27 and TRBJ2-7, with 10 bases identical to TRBD2. This CDR3 comprises 15 residues. Germline assignment: CDR1 MNHEY and CDR2 SMNVEV (reference sequence). The ends lost 5 bases at V and 2 bases at J; junction bases unmatched: 6. The CDR3 spells CASSPRTSGTYEQYF. CDR3 in DNA: TGTGCCAGCAGTCCTCGAACTAGCGGGACCTACGAGCAGTACTTC.

The chain employs TRBV15 and TRBJ2-3, with D possibly TRBD2 on 6 matching bases. The ends were cut back, 0 bases at V and 6 bases at J, with 16 bases in the middle. Germline CDR1 reads LNHNV; CDR2 reads YYDKDF (reference sequence). The CDR3 is made up of 16 amino acids. For the CDR3, the DNA is TGTGCCACCAGCAGAGATCGTCGGACTATATCCGATACGCAGTATTTT. It encodes CATSRDRRTISDTQYF.

The rearrangement joins TRBV5-3 to TRBJ1-1; tentative D call: TRBD1 (6 bases). TRBV5-3 is an ORF; its function is uncertain. The CDR3 has 14 amino acids. V was shortened by 2 bases and J by 4 bases, with 12 bases between the two germline ends. The CDR3 region has the DNA TGTGCCAGAAGCTTAGGACAGAAGGTCACTGAAGCTTTCTTT. This gives the protein CARSLGQKVTEAFF.

This clone was observed a few times. This sequence joins TRBV6-6 and TRBJ2-4, with D possibly being TRBD2 (6 bases). The CDR3 covers 13 residues. The ends were cut back, 8 bases at V and 0 bases at J, with 8 bases in the middle. Per germline, CDR1 MNHNY and CDR2 SVGAGI (reference sequence). In DNA form, the CDR3 reads TGTGCCAGCGGACTACTAGCCAAAAACATTCAGTACTTC. Translated, it gives CASGLLAKNIQYF.

The gene calls are TRBV10-2 and TRBJ2-7; 8 bases match TRBD1. The length of the CDR3 is 13 residues. The trim removed 6 bases at V and 4 bases at J, leaving 5 bases unmatched. Per germline, CDR1 WSHSY and CDR2 SAAADI. CDR3 coding DNA: TGCGCCAGCAGAGACAGGGGTCGATACGAGCAGTACTTC. This gives the protein CASRDRGRYEQYF.

Remarks on this clone: Other DNA sequences within the sample encode an identical CDR3. This chain links TRBV19 with TRBJ2-5; 11 nucleotides match TRBD2. This CDR3 has 13 residues. V was pared by 6 bases and J by 3 bases, with 0 bases of the junction left unmatched. Looked up from germline, CDR1 is LNHDA and CDR2 is SQIVND (reference sequence). The CDR3 here is CASRTSGEETQYF. CDR3 bases: TGTGCCAGTAGGACTAGCGGGGAAGAGACCCAGTACTTC.

Comments on this clone: Other DNA variants within this sample encode the same CDR3. The chain couples TRBV7-2 to TRBJ2-1; 15 positions match TRBD2. The CDR3 is 16 residues long. Germline-derived CDR1 and CDR2 are SGHTA and FQGNSA. The V segment lost 3 bases and the J segment 5 bases; nucleotides outside the gene matches: 2. In DNA form, the CDR3 reads TGTGCCAGCAGCTTGGGACTAGCGGGAGGTGACAATGAGCAGTTCTTC. It codes for CASSLGLAGGDNEQFF.

The chain joins TRBV2 to TRBJ2-7, with a tentative D call TRBD1 (6 bases). The CDR3 has 12 amino acids. Germline assignment: CDR1 SNHLY and CDR2 FYNNEI. V dropped 6 bases and J dropped 5 bases, with 11 bases sitting between them. The CDR3 DNA follows: TGTGCCAGCAGCGGGACAAGCCACGAGCAGTACTTC. Amino acid sequence: CASSGTSHEQYF.

This clone has a single count. The chain joins TRBV18 to TRBJ1-4; no reliable D call. This CDR3 contains 13 residues. Trimming pared 5 bases from V and 4 bases from J, leaving 8 bases between. Germline assignment: CDR1 KGHSH and CDR2 LQKENI. The CDR3 reads CASSSGLNEKLFF. The DNA of the CDR3 is TGTGCCAGCTCATCCGGACTTAATGAAAAACTGTTTTTT.

This clone was recorded a few times. The chain has TRBV5-1 and TRBJ1-2; 7 nucleotides match TRBD1. Germline V gives CDR1 SGHRS, CDR2 YFSETQ. The CDR3 loop spans 13 amino acids. The junction had 5 bases not matched to a gene; V was cut back by 4 bases and J by 5 bases. CDR3 sequence: CASSRQGEYGYTF. In nucleotides, the CDR3 is TGCGCCAGCAGCCGTCAGGGGGAGTATGGCTACACCTTC.

The chain has TRBV5-1 and TRBJ2-5; D is possibly TRBD1 (5 bases). Looked up from germline, CDR1 is SGHRS and CDR2 is YFSETQ. Deletions cut 0 bases from V and 4 bases from J, with 10 bases between. CDR3 length equals 14 residues. The CDR3 spells CASSLVGRAETQYF. The DNA of the CDR3 is TGCGCCAGCAGCTTGGTCGGCAGGGCAGAGACCCAGTACTTC. Looking up the rest from reference TRBV5-1 and TRBJ2-5 gives the full variable domain: KAGVTQTPRYLIKTRGQQVTLSCSPISGHRSVSWYQQTPGQGLQFLFEYFSETQRNKGNFPGRFSGRQFSNSRSEMNVSTLELGDSALYLCASSLVGRAETQYFGPGTRLLVL.

The CDR3 coding sequence is TGTGCCAGCAGAAACCTCCGGGGTACAGATACGCAGTATTTT. Residues: CASRNLRGTDTQYF. J is TRBJ2-3 and V is TRBV6-5; maybe TRBD2 (5 bases). The germline V gene encodes CDR1 MNHEY and CDR2 SVGAGI. The CDR3 runs to 14 residues. With 6 bases removed from V and 3 bases from J, the gap between germline ends came to 13 bases.

V usage is TRBV29-1 and J usage is TRBJ2-1, with 7 bases matching TRBD2. Germline CDR1 reads SQVTM; CDR2 reads ANQGSEA. The V gene end was trimmed by 3 bases and the J gene end by 6 bases; junction bases not matched to a gene: 5. The CDR3 consists of 13 residues. CDR3 in amino acids: CSVEAGLTNEQFF. As DNA, the CDR3 is TGCAGCGTTGAGGCGGGACTAACCAATGAGCAGTTCTTC.

J is TRBJ2-7 and V is TRBV9; 9 positions match TRBD1. CDR3 length: 13 residues. The junction had 0 bases not matched to a gene; V was cut back by 3 bases and J by 2 bases. Germline V gene lookup returns CDR1 SGDLS and CDR2 YYNGEE. This CDR3 reads CASSGQGAYEQYF. CDR3 nucleotides: TGTGCCAGCAGCGGACAGGGGGCCTACGAGCAGTACTTC.

This sequence joins TRBV7-9 and TRBJ2-7, with 10 nucleotides matching TRBD2. V was pared by 5 bases and J by 5 bases, with 9 bases of the junction left unmatched. Germline V gives CDR1 SEHNR, CDR2 FQNEAQ (reference sequence). The CDR3 length is 15 residues. CDR3 residues: CASSPTGLARHEQYF. The CDR3 DNA follows: TGTGCCAGCAGCCCTACGGGACTAGCGAGGCACGAGCAGTACTTC.

V is TRBV5-1 and J is TRBJ2-5, with 9 bases matching TRBD2. V shed 6 bases, J shed 4 bases, and the junction held 7 bases outside the gene matches. CDR3 length equals 14 residues. Germline V lookup: CDR1 SGHRS, CDR2 YFSETQ. The CDR3 spells CASTRGGARETQYF. The CDR3 nucleotides are TGCGCCAGCACCCGCGGGGGGGCCCGAGAGACCCAGTACTTC.

The V call is TRBV29-1, the J call TRBJ2-2; TRBD2 aligns across 10 bases. Germline V lookup: CDR1 SQVTM, CDR2 ANQGSEA. The length of the CDR3 is 17 residues. After removal of 4 bases from V and 4 bases from J, the junction contained 12 bases not matched to a gene. The CDR3 is CSVGASGSIGGTGELFF. The CDR3 nucleotides read TGCAGCGTTGGGGCTAGCGGGAGCATCGGGGGCACCGGGGAGCTGTTTTTT.

This chain connects TRBV5-1 to TRBJ2-1; no clear D gene. The CDR3 sequence is 14 residues long. Trimming cost V 5 bases and J 9 bases, with 18 bases left between them. CDR1 and CDR2 from the germline V gene are SGHRS and YFSETQ. Written as DNA, the CDR3 is TGCGCCAGCAGTCCCCCAAGGAGCGTCGCTGAGCAGTTCTTC. Amino acid sequence: CASSPPRSVAEQFF.

V is TRBV1 and J is TRBJ2-3; TRBD2, the table's D call, was not compared with the DNA. TRBV1 is a recognized pseudogene. The CDR3 has 17 residues. The CDR3: CTSSQDRWRGGTDTQYF. CDR3 nucleotides: TGCACCAGCAGCCAAGATCGGTGGCGGGGGGGCACAGATACGCAGTATTTT.

The chain combines TRBV28 with TRBJ2-4; D is possibly TRBD1 (6 bases). Per germline, CDR1 MDHEN and CDR2 SYDVKM. V shed 8 bases and J shed 0 bases, with 8 bases lying between them. This CDR3 has 13 amino acids. The CDR3 DNA reads TGTGCCAGCGGGGGCCTAGCCAAAAACATTCAGTACTTC. It is translated as CASGGLAKNIQYF.

The chain combines TRBV6-1 with TRBJ2-3, with D possibly TRBD2 on 5 matching bases. The V gene's germline CDR1 is MNHNS and CDR2 SASEGT. There are 16 residues in the CDR3. The V end was cut by 0 bases, the J end by 4 bases, with 14 bases between. Here the CDR3 reads CASSEAPRGFADTQYF. CDR3 nucleotides: TGTGCCAGCAGTGAAGCACCAAGAGGGTTTGCAGATACGCAGTATTTT.

Details on this clone: In the same sample, other DNA sequences code for this CDR3. The J gene is TRBJ1-2, the V gene TRBV5-1; D perhaps matches TRBD1 (6 bases). V was shortened by 1 base and J by 2 bases, with 12 bases between the two germline ends. The CDR3 consists of 15 residues. Looked up from germline, CDR1 is SGHRS and CDR2 is YFSETQ. CDR3 sequence: CASSLSGGANYGYTF. CDR3 bases: TGCGCCAGCAGCTTGAGTGGGGGCGCCAACTATGGCTACACCTTC.